This T cell receptor (beta chain) was obtained from a study of shared clonotypes between healthy human individuals. The assay was immunoSEQ multiplex PCR, and TCRdb's table has in-frame clones only and misses some. The sample shows 530,000 or so clones, over 75% of them seen only once. CDR3 length: 18 residues. Germline CDR1 is SGHRS and CDR2 is YFSETQ. The J segment lost 0 bases and the V segment lost 4 bases, leaving 11 bases of the junction unmatched. Sequencing was done on a sample of PBMCs. This clonotype was sampled from a woman aged 40 to 55 in good health. Some clones in this sample may be carry-over from other donors' samples. The V call is TRBV5-1, the J call TRBJ1-1; TRBD1 matches 11 bases. The CDR3 loop is CASSPPLGQGGMNTEAFF. The CDR3 coding sequence is TGCGCCAGCAGCCCACCTCTGGGACAGGGGGGGATGAACACTGAAGCTTTCTTT.